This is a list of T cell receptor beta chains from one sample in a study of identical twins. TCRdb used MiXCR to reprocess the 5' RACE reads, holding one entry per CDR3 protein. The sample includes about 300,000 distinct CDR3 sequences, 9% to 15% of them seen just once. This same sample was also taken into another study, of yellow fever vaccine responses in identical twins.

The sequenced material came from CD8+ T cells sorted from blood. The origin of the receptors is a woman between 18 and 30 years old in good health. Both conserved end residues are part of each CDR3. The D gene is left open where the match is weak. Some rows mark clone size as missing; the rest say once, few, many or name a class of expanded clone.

CSVERTDYGYTF TGCAGCGTTGAAAGGACAGACTATGGCTACACCTTC TRBJ1-2 - TRBV29-1 -
CAAGAGENTGELFF TGTGCCGCCGGGGCTGGAGAGAATACCGGGGAGCTGTTTTTT TRBJ2-2 - TRBV15 few
CSARVSGRTGELFF TGCAGTGCTAGAGTTAGCGGGAGAACCGGGGAGCTGTTTTTT TRBJ2-2 TRBD2 TRBV20-1 -
CASGGGTGKTDTQYF TGTGCCAGCGGCGGCGGGACAGGGAAGACAGATACGCAGTATTTT TRBJ2-3 TRBD1 TRBV7-9 -
CASSAGREAEAFF TGTGCCAGCAGCGCAGGCAGGGAGGCTGAAGCTTTCTTT TRBJ1-1 - TRBV12-3/TRBV12-4 many
CASSASSWGSPEQYF TGTGCCAGCAGTGCCTCGAGTTGGGGTTCCCCCGAGCAGTACTTC TRBJ2-7 - TRBV12-3/TRBV12-4 many
CASRKGLQETQYF TGTGCCAGCAGGAAAGGCCTTCAAGAGACCCAGTACTTC TRBJ2-5 - TRBV7-9 many
CASSLALRGRHLEQFF TGTGCCAGCAGTTTAGCGCTAAGGGGACGACATCTTGAGCAGTTCTTC TRBJ2-1 - TRBV12-3/TRBV12-4 few
CASSLVAGSDYGYTF TGTGCCAGCAGCTTAGTTGCGGGATCCGACTATGGCTACACCTTC TRBJ1-2 - TRBV7-9 few
CASSPGHGTEAFF TGTGCCAGCAGCCCGGGACATGGGACTGAAGCTTTCTTT TRBJ1-1 - TRBV14 -
CATVGLSYNEQFF TGTGCCACCGTTGGTCTCTCCTACAATGAGCAGTTCTTC TRBJ2-1 - TRBV12-3/TRBV12-4 many
CASSVGSGGETQYF TGTGCCAGCAGCGTAGGGTCCGGAGGGGAGACCCAGTACTTC TRBJ2-5 - TRBV9 many
CASSPVPVFTGELFF TGTGCCAGTTCCCCCGTGCCGGTGTTCACCGGGGAGCTGTTTTTT TRBJ2-2 - TRBV11-2 -
CASSLASTYNEQFF TGCGCCAGCAGCTTGGCATCTACTTACAATGAGCAGTTCTTC TRBJ2-1 - TRBV5-1 -
CASSLSRGQGPSSLSYEQYF TGTGCCAGCAGCTTATCCCGGGGACAGGGTCCAAGTTCTCTCTCCTACGAGCAGTACTTC TRBJ2-7 TRBD1 TRBV7-8 few
CASSDRDRGPEGTEAFF TGTGCCAGCAGCGACCGGGACAGGGGGCCCGAAGGCACTGAAGCTTTCTTT TRBJ1-1 TRBD1 TRBV9 -
CGTSGGNEQFF TGCGGGACTAGCGGGGGCAATGAGCAGTTCTTC TRBJ2-1 TRBD2 TRBV20-1 many
CAISPRAGGEETQYF TGTGCCATCAGCCCAAGGGCAGGGGGAGAAGAGACCCAGTACTTC TRBJ2-5 TRBD1 TRBV10-3 -
CASSDVRGINEQFF TGTGCCAGCAGTGATGTCAGGGGAATCAATGAGCAGTTCTTC TRBJ2-1 - TRBV2 few
CASSLEGYSPNQPQHF TGCGCCAGCAGCTTGGAGGGCTATTCCCCCAATCAGCCCCAGCATTTT TRBJ1-5 - TRBV5-1 few
CASSQLRTGDNTIYF TGCGCCAGCAGTCAGCTCCGGACAGGGGACAACACCATATATTTT TRBJ1-3 TRBD1 TRBV4-1 many
CASIWGTSGEQFF TGTGCCAGCATTTGGGGGACTAGCGGTGAGCAGTTCTTC TRBJ2-1 TRBD2 TRBV12-3/TRBV12-4 few
CASSQDLGGDTEAFF TGTGCCAGCAGCCAAGATCTGGGAGGTGACACTGAAGCTTTCTTT TRBJ1-1 - TRBV3-1 -
CAGSFRGSYNEQFF TGCGCCGGCAGCTTCCGGGGCTCCTACAATGAGCAGTTCTTC TRBJ2-1 - TRBV5-1 -
CASSRPGQGYYEQYF TGCGCCAGCAGCCGACCGGGACAGGGCTACTACGAGCAGTACTTC TRBJ2-7 TRBD1 TRBV4-1 -
CASSQDPTLGTSNYNEQFF TGTGCCAGCAGCCAAGATCCAACATTAGGGACTAGCAACTACAATGAGCAGTTCTTC TRBJ2-1 TRBD2 TRBV3-1 once
CASSEREAGEQFF TGTGCCAGCAGCGAACGGGAGGCTGGTGAGCAGTTCTTC TRBJ2-1 TRBD2 TRBV6-1 -
CASSLKPSGKYEQYF TGTGCCAGCAGCTTAAAGCCTAGCGGGAAATACGAGCAGTACTTC TRBJ2-7 TRBD2 TRBV7-3 -
CASSAALSSYNEQFF TGTGCCAGCAGCGCCGCTCTGAGCTCCTACAATGAGCAGTTCTTC TRBJ2-1 - TRBV7-3 few
CASSGQRQKQETQYF TGTGCCAGCAGTGGGCAAAGACAGAAACAAGAGACCCAGTACTTC TRBJ2-5 - TRBV25-1 few
CSANLVNSYNEQFF TGCAGTGCTAACCTCGTGAACTCCTACAATGAGCAGTTCTTC TRBJ2-1 - TRBV20-1 -
CASSRRDRAYDEQFF TGTGCCAGCAGTAGGAGGGACAGGGCGTACGATGAGCAGTTCTTC TRBJ2-1 TRBD1 TRBV27 -
CASSQDGSVRFF TGCGCCAGCAGCCAAGATGGGAGTGTGAGGTTCTTC TRBJ2-1 - TRBV4-1 few
CASSVSGGLPDTQYF TGTGCCAGCAGCGTTAGCGGGGGGCTGCCGGATACGCAGTATTTT TRBJ2-3 TRBD2 TRBV7-8 -
CASSLGLEQFF TGCGCCAGCAGCTTGGGCCTTGAGCAGTTCTTC TRBJ2-1 - TRBV5-1 many
CASSLELNGADTQYF TGTGCCAGCAGCTTAGAACTGAATGGGGCAGATACGCAGTATTTT TRBJ2-3 - TRBV7-6 few
CASSLGLQGQQFF TGTGCCAGCAGCTTAGGCCTACAGGGGCAGCAGTTCTTC TRBJ2-1 TRBD1 TRBV7-9 -
CATSRESSYNEQFF TGTGCCACCAGCAGAGAAAGCTCCTACAATGAGCAGTTCTTC TRBJ2-1 - TRBV15 many
CASSPRDRVTSPLHF TGTGCCAGCAGTCCCCGGGACAGGGTAACTTCACCCCTCCACTTT TRBJ1-6 TRBD1 TRBV27 few